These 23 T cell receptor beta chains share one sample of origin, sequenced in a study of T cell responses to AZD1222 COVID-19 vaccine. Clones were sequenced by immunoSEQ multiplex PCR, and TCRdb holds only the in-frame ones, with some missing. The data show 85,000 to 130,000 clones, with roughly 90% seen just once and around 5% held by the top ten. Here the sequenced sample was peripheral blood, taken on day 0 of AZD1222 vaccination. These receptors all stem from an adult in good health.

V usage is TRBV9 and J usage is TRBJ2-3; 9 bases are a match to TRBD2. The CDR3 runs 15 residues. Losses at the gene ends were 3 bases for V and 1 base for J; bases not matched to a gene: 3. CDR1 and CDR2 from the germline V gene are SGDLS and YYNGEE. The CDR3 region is CASSGPSGGTDTQYF. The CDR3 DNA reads TGTGCCAGCAGCGGACCTAGCGGGGGCACAGATACGCAGTATTTT.

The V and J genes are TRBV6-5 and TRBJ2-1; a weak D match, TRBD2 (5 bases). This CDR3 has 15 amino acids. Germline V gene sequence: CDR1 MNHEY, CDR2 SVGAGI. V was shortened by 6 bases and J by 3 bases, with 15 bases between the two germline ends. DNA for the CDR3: TGTGCCAGCAGACGAACCTTCGAGGGCTACAATGAGCAGTTCTTC. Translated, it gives CASRRTFEGYNEQFF.

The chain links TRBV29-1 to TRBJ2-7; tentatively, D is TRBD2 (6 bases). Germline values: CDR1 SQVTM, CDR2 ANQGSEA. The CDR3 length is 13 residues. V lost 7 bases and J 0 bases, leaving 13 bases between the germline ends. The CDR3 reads CSAFGGDSYEQYF. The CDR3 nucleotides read TGCAGCGCTTTTGGCGGGGACTCCTACGAGCAGTACTTC.

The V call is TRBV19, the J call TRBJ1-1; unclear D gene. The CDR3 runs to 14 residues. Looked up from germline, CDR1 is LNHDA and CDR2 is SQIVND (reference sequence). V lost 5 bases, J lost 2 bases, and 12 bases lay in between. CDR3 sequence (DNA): TGTGCCAGTAGTCGGGTTGCGGTAAACACTGAAGCTTTCTTT. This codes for CASSRVAVNTEAFF.

The CDR3: CASSGQYSNQPQHF. CDR3 nucleotide sequence: TGTGCCAGCTCGGGACAGTATAGCAATCAGCCCCAGCATTTT. The genes are TRBV6-5 and TRBJ1-5; TRBD1 matches at 7 bases. Germline-derived CDR1 and CDR2 are MNHEY and SVGAGI. Trimming took 8 bases from V and 0 from J; bases not matched to a gene: 4. The CDR3 loop spans 14 amino acids.

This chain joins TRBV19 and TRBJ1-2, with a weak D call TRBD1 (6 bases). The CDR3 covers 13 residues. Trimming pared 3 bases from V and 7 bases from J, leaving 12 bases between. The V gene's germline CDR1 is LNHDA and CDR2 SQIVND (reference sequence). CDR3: CASSIIRGPGYTF. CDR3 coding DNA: TGTGCCAGTAGTATTATCAGGGGACCTGGCTACACCTTC.

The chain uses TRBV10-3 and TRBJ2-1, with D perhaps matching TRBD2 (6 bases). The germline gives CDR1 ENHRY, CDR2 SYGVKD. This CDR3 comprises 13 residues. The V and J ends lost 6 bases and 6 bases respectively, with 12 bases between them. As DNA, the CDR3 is TGTGCCATCAGCGTGGGTAGCGGCAATGAGCAGTTCTTC. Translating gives CAISVGSGNEQFF.

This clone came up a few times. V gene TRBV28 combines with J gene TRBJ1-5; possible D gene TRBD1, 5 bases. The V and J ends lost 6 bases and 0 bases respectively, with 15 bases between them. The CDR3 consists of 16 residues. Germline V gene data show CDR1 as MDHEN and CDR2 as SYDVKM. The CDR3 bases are TGTGCCAGCAGGAGGAGTGGGGGAAATAGCAATCAGCCCCAGCATTTT. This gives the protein CASRRSGGNSNQPQHF. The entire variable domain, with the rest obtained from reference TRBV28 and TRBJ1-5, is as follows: DVKVTQSSRYLVKRTGEKVFLECVQDMDHENMFWYRQDPGLGLRLIYFSYDVKMKEKGDIPEGYSVSREKKERFSLILESASTNQTSMYLCASRRSGGNSNQPQHFGDGTRLSIL.

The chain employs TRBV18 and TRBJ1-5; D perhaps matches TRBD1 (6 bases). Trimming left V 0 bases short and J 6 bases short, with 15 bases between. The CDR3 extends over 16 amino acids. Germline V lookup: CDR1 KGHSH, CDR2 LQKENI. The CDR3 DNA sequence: TGTGCCAGCTCACCACCCCCAGGGGTTATCGGTCAGCCCCAGCATTTT. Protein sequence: CASSPPPGVIGQPQHF. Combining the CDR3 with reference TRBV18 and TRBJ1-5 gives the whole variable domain NAGVMQNPRHLVRRRGQEARLRCSPMKGHSHVYWYRQLPEEGLKFMVYLQKENIIDESGMPKERFSAEFPKEGPSILRIQQVVRGDSAAYFCASSPPPGVIGQPQHFGDGTRLSIL.

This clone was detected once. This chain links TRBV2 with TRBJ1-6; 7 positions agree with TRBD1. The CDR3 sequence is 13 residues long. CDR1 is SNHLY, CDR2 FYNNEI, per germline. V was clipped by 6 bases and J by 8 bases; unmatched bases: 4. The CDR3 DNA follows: TGTGCCAGCAGAGGGGACAGCCATTCACCCCTCCACTTT. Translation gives CASRGDSHSPLHF.

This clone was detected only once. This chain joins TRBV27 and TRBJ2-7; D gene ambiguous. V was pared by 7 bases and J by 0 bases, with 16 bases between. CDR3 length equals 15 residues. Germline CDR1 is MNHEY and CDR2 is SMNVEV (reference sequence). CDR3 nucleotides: TGTGCCAGCACCTTGACTGCCCATATCTCCTACGAGCAGTACTTC. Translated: CASTLTAHISYEQYF.

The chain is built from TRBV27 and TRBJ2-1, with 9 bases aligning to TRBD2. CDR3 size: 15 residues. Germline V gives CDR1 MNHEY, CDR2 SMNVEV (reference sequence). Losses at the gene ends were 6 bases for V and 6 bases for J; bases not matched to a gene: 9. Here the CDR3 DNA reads TGTGCCAGCAGGAGCCCCCGCGGGAGGGCCAATGAGCAGTTCTTC. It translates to CASRSPRGRANEQFF.

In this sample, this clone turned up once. As DNA, the CDR3 is TGCAGTGCTAGTTCACGAATCACAGGGCTAAACACTGAAGCTTTCTTT. Protein product: CSASSRITGLNTEAFF. The chain has TRBV20-1 and TRBJ1-1; perhaps TRBD1 as D (6 bases). CDR3 length equals 16 residues. CDR1 and CDR2 from the germline V gene are DFQATT and SNEGSKA (reference sequence). Trimming took off 3 bases at V and 2 bases at J, with 19 bases between the two ends.

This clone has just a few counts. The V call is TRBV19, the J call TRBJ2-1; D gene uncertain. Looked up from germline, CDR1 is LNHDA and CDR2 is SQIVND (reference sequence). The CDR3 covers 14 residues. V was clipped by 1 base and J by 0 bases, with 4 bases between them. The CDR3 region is CASSIASSYNEQFF. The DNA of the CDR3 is TGTGCCAGTAGTATAGCGAGCTCCTACAATGAGCAGTTCTTC.

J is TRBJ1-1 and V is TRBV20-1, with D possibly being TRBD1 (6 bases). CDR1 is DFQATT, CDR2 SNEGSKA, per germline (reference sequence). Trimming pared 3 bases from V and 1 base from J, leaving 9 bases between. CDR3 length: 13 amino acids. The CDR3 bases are TGCAGTGCTAGTCGGACAGCGAACACTGAAGCTTTCTTT. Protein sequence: CSASRTANTEAFF.

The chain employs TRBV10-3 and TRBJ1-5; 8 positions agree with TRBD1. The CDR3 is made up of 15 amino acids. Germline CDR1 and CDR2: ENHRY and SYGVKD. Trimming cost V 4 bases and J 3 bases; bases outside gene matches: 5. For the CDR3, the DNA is TGTGCCATCAGTGCGGACAGGGAATACAATCAGCCCCAGCATTTT. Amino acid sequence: CAISADREYNQPQHF.

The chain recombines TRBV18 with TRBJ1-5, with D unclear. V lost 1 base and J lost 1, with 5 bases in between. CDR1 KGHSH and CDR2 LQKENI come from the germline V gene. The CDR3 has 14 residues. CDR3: CASSPLRSNQPQHF. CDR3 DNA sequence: TGTGCCAGCTCACCACTCCGCAGCAATCAGCCCCAGCATTTT.

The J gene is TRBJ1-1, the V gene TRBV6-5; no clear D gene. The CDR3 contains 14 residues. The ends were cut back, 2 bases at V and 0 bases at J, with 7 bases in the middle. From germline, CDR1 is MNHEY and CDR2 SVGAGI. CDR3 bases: TGTGCCAGCAGTTACGGATCCTTGAACACTGAAGCTTTCTTT. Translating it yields CASSYGSLNTEAFF.

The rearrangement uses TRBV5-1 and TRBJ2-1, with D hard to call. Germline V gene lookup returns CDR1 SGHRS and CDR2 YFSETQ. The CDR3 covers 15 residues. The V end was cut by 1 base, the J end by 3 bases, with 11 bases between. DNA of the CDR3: TGCGCCAGCAGCTTGAGGTCGGGCCTCTACAATGAGCAGTTCTTC. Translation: CASSLRSGLYNEQFF.

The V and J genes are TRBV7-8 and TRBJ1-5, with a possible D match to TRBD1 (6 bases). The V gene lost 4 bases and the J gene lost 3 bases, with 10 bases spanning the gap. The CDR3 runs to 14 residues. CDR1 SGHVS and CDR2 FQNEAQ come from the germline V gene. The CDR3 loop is CASSSRDNNQPQHF. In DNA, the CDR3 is TGTGCCAGCAGCTCCCGGGACAACAATCAGCCCCAGCATTTT.

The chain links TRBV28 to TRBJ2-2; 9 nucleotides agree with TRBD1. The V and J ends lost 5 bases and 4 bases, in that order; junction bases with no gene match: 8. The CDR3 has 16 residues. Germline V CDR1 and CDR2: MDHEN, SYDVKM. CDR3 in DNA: TGTGCCAGCAGTCTTTGGGGACAGGGTACCACCGGGGAGCTGTTTTTT. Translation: CASSLWGQGTTGELFF.

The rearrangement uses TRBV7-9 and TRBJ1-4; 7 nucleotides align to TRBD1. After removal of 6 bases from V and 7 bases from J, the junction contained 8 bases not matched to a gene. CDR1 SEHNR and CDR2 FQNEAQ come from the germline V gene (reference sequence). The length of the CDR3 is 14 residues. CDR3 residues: CASSSQGRSEKLFF. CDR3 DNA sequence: TGTGCCAGCAGTTCACAGGGGCGGAGTGAAAAACTGTTTTTT.

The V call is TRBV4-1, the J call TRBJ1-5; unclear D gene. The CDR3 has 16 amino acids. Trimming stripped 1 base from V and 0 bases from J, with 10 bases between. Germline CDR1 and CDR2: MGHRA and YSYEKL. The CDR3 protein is CASSQVSSYSNQPQHF. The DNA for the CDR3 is TGCGCCAGCAGCCAAGTCAGCAGCTATAGCAATCAGCCCCAGCATTTT.